This T cell receptor beta chain was retrieved from a study of cytomegalovirus exposure and HLA in healthy donors. Overall study results and limits: Within the data, a cluster of highly shared sequence variants was likely a sequencing artifact.

This PCR relied on a set of 60 Vbeta primers and 13 Jbeta primers. The table came from immunoSEQ multiplex PCR; TCRdb's copy has only in-frame clones and leaves some out. The repertoire table contains roughly 69,000 clones. Turning to this clone: No antigen is known for it.

The trim removed 3 bases at V and 0 bases at J, leaving 6 bases unmatched. Germline V gene sequence: CDR1 SGDLS, CDR2 YYNGEE. The CDR3 runs 16 residues. The specimen sequenced was PBMCs. The gene calls are TRBV9 and TRBJ2-3; TRBD2 aligns across 8 bases. This TCR was sampled from a woman aged 25 to 39 in good health and CMV-seronegative. The CDR3, as DNA: TGTGCCAGCAGCGCCGCGGGGGGACCCAGCACAGATACGCAGTATTTT. Protein sequence: CASSAAGGPSTDTQYF. The full variable domain, completed using reference TRBV9 and TRBJ2-3, is DSGVTQTPKHLITATGQRVTLRCSPRSGDLSVYWYQQSLDQGLQFLIQYYNGEERAKGNILERFSAQQFPDLHSELNLSSLELGDSALYFCASSAAGGPSTDTQYFGPGTRLTVL.